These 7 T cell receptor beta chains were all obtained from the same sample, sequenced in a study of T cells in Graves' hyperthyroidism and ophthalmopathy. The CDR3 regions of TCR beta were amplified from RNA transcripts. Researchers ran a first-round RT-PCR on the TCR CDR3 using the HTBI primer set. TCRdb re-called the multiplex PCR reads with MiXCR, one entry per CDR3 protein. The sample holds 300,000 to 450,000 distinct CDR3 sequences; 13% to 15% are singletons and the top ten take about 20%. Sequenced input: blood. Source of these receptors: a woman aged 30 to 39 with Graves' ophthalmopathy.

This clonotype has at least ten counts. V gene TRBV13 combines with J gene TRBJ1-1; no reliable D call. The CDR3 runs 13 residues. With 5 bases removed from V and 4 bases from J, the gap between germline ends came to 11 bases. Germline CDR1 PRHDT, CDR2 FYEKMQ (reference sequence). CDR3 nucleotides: TGTGCCAGCAGCCTAGAGGGATTCACTGAAGCTTTCTTT. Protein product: CASSLEGFTEAFF.

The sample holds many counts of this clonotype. The CDR3 DNA is TGTGCCAGCAGTGAACATTGGGGACGGCGTAGTTCACCCCTCCACTTT. Protein: CASSEHWGRRSSPLHF. The chain couples TRBV2 to TRBJ1-6; a possible D gene is TRBD1 (5 bases). Germline CDR1 SNHLY, CDR2 FYNNEI. The V end was cut by 2 bases, the J end by 9 bases, with 17 bases between. There are 16 residues in the CDR3.

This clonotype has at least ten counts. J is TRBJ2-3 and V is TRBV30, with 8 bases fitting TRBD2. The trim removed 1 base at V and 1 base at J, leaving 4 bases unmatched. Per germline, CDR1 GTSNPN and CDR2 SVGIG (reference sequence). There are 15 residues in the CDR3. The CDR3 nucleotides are TGTGCCTGGAGTGGCCCAGCGGGGGGCACAGATACGCAGTATTTT. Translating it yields CAWSGPAGGTDTQYF.

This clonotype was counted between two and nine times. CDR3 nucleotides: TGTGCCAGCAGCCCTCGTGTGGGATCGCCTAGCAATCAGCCCCAGCATTTT. This encodes CASSPRVGSPSNQPQHF. The rearrangement uses TRBV7-2 and TRBJ1-5; D remains unclear. The CDR3 loop spans 17 amino acids. The V end was cut by 5 bases, the J end by 0 bases, with 17 bases between. Per germline, CDR1 SGHTA and CDR2 FQGNSA. The full variable domain, its missing parts supplied by reference TRBV7-2 and TRBJ1-5, is GAGVSQSPSNKVTEKGKDVELRCDPISGHTALYWYRQSLGQGLEFLIYFQGNSAPDKSGLPSDRFSAERTGGSVSTLTIQRTQQEDSAVYLCASSPRVGSPSNQPQHFGDGTRLSIL.

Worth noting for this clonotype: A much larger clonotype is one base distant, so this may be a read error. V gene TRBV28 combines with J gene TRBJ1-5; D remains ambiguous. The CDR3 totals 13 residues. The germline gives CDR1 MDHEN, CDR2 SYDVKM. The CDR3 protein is CANSISGYQPQHF. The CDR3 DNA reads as TGTGCCAACAGTATTAGCGGTTATCAGCCCCAGCATTTT.

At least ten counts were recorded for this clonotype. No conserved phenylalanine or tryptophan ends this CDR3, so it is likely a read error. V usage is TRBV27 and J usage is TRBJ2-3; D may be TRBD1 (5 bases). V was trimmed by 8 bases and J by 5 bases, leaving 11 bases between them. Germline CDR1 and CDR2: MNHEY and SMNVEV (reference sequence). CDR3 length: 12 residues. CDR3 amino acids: CASWGRGDTQYS. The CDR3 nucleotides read TGTGCCAGCTGGGGAAGGGGAGATACGCAGTATTCT.

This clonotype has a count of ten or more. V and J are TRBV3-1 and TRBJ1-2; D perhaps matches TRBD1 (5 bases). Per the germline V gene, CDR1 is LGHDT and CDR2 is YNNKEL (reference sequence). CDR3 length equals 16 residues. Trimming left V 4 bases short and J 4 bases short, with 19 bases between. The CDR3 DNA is TGTGCCAGCAGCCCCCGGGACGGAGGATTCCTCTATGGCTACACCTTC. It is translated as CASSPRDGGFLYGYTF. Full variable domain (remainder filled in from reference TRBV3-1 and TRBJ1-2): DTAVSQTPKYLVTQMGNDKSIKCEQNLGHDTMYWYKQDSKKFLKIMFSYNNKELIINETVPNRFSPKSPDKAHLNLHINSLELGDSAVYFCASSPRDGGFLYGYTFGSGTRLTVV.